The rows below give T cell receptor beta chains drawn from one sample of a study of blood T cell repertoires in COVID-19. Libraries were prepared by immunoSEQ multiplex PCR; TCRdb keeps only in-frame clonotypes and omits some of them. The data show around 80,000 clones, approximately 85% seen once. Sequenced sample: peripheral blood. These receptors all stem from a man in his fifties or sixties with COVID-19, enrolled during active disease. CDR3s include the opening cysteine and the closing phenylalanine or tryptophan. The size field is filled for only some rows; it gives once, few, many or a size class.

clone_size: few; j_call: TRBJ1-1; v_call: TRBV6-2/TRBV6-3; cdr3_length: 13; cdr3_aa: CASSETIWTEAFF
clone_size: -; j_call: TRBJ2-7; v_call: TRBV7-9; cdr3_length: 11; cdr3_aa: CASSANHEQYF
clone_size: -; j_call: TRBJ2-7; v_call: TRBV29-1; cdr3_length: 14; cdr3_aa: CSVADSVARNEQYF
clone_size: -; j_call: TRBJ2-2; v_call: TRBV5-4; cdr3_length: 19; cdr3_aa: CASSQPLGLAGENTGELFF
clone_size: -; j_call: TRBJ2-1; v_call: TRBV10-1; cdr3_length: 14; cdr3_aa: CASSEAGGGDEQFF
clone_size: few; j_call: TRBJ1-5; v_call: TRBV2; cdr3_length: 15; cdr3_aa: CASTPSGLGNQPQHF
clone_size: -; j_call: TRBJ1-1; v_call: TRBV5-1; cdr3_length: 14; cdr3_aa: CASSPRGQNTEAFF
clone_size: -; j_call: TRBJ2-1; v_call: TRBV6-4; cdr3_length: 14; cdr3_aa: CASSLSSGRNEQFF
clone_size: -; j_call: TRBJ1-1; v_call: TRBV5-1; cdr3_length: 15; cdr3_aa: CASSLDSSMNTEAFF
clone_size: once; j_call: TRBJ2-3; v_call: TRBV7-2; cdr3_length: 17; cdr3_aa: CASSLQAGAQTADTQYF
clone_size: -; j_call: TRBJ2-5; v_call: TRBV2; cdr3_length: 15; cdr3_aa: CASMRTRGGQETQYF
clone_size: once; j_call: TRBJ2-4; v_call: TRBV3-1/TRBV3-2; cdr3_length: 17; cdr3_aa: CASSNLVYGSAKNIQYF
clone_size: -; j_call: TRBJ1-2; v_call: TRBV6-5; cdr3_length: 13; cdr3_aa: CASRPGQETGYTF
clone_size: -; j_call: TRBJ1-4; v_call: TRBV7-8; cdr3_length: 16; cdr3_aa: CASSLSRTGRAEKLFF
clone_size: once; j_call: TRBJ2-1; v_call: TRBV3-1/TRBV3-2; cdr3_length: 14; cdr3_aa: CASSLAGGLNEQFF
clone_size: -; j_call: TRBJ2-5; v_call: TRBV7-2; cdr3_length: 11; cdr3_aa: CASSLRGTQYF
clone_size: -; j_call: TRBJ2-2; v_call: TRBV19; cdr3_length: 14; cdr3_aa: CASSIGRDTGELFF
clone_size: few; j_call: TRBJ1-1; v_call: TRBV20-1; cdr3_length: 11; cdr3_aa: CSASRQAEAFF
clone_size: -; j_call: TRBJ1-1; v_call: TRBV11-2; cdr3_length: 15; cdr3_aa: CASSSLAGMNTEAFF
clone_size: -; j_call: TRBJ2-3; v_call: TRBV4-2; cdr3_length: 16; cdr3_aa: CASSQDPRGWTDTQYF
clone_size: -; j_call: TRBJ2-2; v_call: TRBV7-3; cdr3_length: 17; cdr3_aa: CASSSWVGGLDTGELFF
clone_size: -; j_call: TRBJ1-2; v_call: TRBV15; cdr3_length: 14; cdr3_aa: CATSREDRGYGYTF
clone_size: -; j_call: TRBJ1-1; v_call: TRBV29-1; cdr3_length: 11; cdr3_aa: CSVTRDLEAFF
clone_size: -; j_call: TRBJ1-5; v_call: TRBV12-3/TRBV12-4; cdr3_length: 13; cdr3_aa: CASSFGGAQPQHF
clone_size: few; j_call: TRBJ1-4; v_call: TRBV7-9; cdr3_length: 16; cdr3_aa: CASSRRGQGGGEKLFF
clone_size: -; j_call: TRBJ1-1; v_call: TRBV4-2; cdr3_length: 15; cdr3_aa: CASSPEGGLGTEAFF
clone_size: once; j_call: TRBJ1-2; v_call: TRBV7-9; cdr3_length: 15; cdr3_aa: CASSLDGGSNYGYTF
clone_size: -; j_call: TRBJ1-2; v_call: TRBV29-1; cdr3_length: 13; cdr3_aa: CSVTLGGDYGYTF
clone_size: -; j_call: TRBJ1-1; v_call: TRBV11-2; cdr3_length: 15; cdr3_aa: CASSTYRGRNTEAFF
clone_size: -; j_call: TRBJ1-6; v_call: TRBV14; cdr3_length: 13; cdr3_aa: CASSQMDRAPLHF
clone_size: once; j_call: TRBJ1-6; v_call: TRBV27; cdr3_length: 13; cdr3_aa: CASSFREDSPLHF
clone_size: once; j_call: TRBJ1-4; v_call: TRBV30; cdr3_length: 14; cdr3_aa: CAWTTTGGGSKLFF
clone_size: -; j_call: TRBJ2-1; v_call: TRBV6-2/TRBV6-3; cdr3_length: 15; cdr3_aa: CASSFGQGTVNEQFF
clone_size: -; j_call: TRBJ1-6; v_call: TRBV4-3; cdr3_length: 13; cdr3_aa: CASSRQGNSPLHF
clone_size: -; j_call: TRBJ1-5; v_call: TRBV28; cdr3_length: 17; cdr3_aa: CASSLHPSDRGNQPQHF
clone_size: -; j_call: TRBJ2-1; v_call: TRBV6-5; cdr3_length: 13; cdr3_aa: CASKNSGNNEQFF